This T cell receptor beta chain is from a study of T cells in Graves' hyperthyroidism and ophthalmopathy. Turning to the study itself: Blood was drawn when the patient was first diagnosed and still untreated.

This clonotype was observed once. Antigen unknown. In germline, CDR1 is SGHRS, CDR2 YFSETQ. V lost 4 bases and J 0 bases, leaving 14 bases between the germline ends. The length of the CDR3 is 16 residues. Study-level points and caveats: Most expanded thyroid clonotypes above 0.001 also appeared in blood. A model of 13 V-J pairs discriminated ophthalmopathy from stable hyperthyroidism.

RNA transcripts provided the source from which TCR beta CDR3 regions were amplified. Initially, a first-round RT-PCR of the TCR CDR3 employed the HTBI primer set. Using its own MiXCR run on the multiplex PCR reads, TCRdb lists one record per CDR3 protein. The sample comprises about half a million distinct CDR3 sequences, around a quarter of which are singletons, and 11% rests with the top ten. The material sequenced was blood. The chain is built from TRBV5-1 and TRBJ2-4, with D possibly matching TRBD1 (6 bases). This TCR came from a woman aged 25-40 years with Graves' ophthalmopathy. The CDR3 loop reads CASSAGDDLAKNIQYF. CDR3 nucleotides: TGCGCCAGCAGCGCAGGGGACGACTTAGCCAAAAACATTCAGTACTTC.